The 15 T cell receptor beta chains presented below share a single source sample, sequenced in a study of Ad26.COV2.S vaccination and SARS-CoV-2 variants. The treatment: 19 received Ad26.COV2.S at low or high dose, single or two shots; several received placebo; per-sample allocation not given. After the first vaccine or placebo injection, samples were drawn on day 63. The assay was immunoSEQ multiplex PCR, and TCRdb's table has in-frame clones only and misses some. Of 350,000 to 400,000 clones in the sample, about 85% were seen once. Sequences were derived from peripheral blood, sampled in a trial of Ad26.COV2.S vaccine versus placebo. All receptors derive from a person between 18 and 65 years old who received the Ad26.COV2.S COVID-19 vaccine or a placebo.

This clone was found once. For the CDR3, the DNA is TGTGCCAGCAGTCCCCAGGGACTACAAGAGACCCAGTACTTC. It codes for CASSPQGLQETQYF. The chain is built from TRBV6-5 and TRBJ2-5; 7 bases fit TRBD2. Germline V lookup: CDR1 MNHEY, CDR2 SVGAGI. This CDR3 has 14 residues. V was clipped by 5 bases and J by 2 bases; unmatched bases: 5.

This chain uses TRBV5-6 with TRBJ1-3; possibly TRBD1 for D (5 bases). Looked up from germline, CDR1 is SGHDT and CDR2 is YYEEEE. Trimming stripped 2 bases from V and 4 bases from J, with 10 bases between. This CDR3 spans 14 amino acids. CDR3 bases: TGTGCCAGCAGCTTCGCAGGGATAGGAAACACCATATATTTT. Translating it yields CASSFAGIGNTIYF. Full variable domain (outside the CDR3, taken from reference TRBV5-6 and TRBJ1-3): DAGVTQSPTHLIKTRGQQVTLRCSPKSGHDTVSWYQQALGQGPQFIFQYYEEEERQRGNFPDRFSGHQFPNYSSELNVNALLLGDSALYLCASSFAGIGNTIYFGEGSWLTVV.

The CDR3 sequence is CASGQGGTYEQYF. As DNA, the CDR3 is TGCGCCAGTGGACAGGGGGGAACCTACGAGCAGTACTTC. This chain connects TRBV10-1 to TRBJ2-7, with TRBD1 matching 10 bases. The CDR3 spans 13 residues. The germline gives CDR1 WNHNN, CDR2 SYGVQD (reference sequence). Losses at the gene ends were 9 bases for V and 2 bases for J; bases not matched to a gene: 4.

The rearrangement joins TRBV11-3 to TRBJ2-1; D call uncertain. This CDR3 region has 12 residues. Germline CDR1 SGHNT, CDR2 YENEEA. Trimming pared 5 bases from V and 9 bases from J, leaving 11 bases between. In DNA form, the CDR3 reads TGTGCCAGCAGCGTTGATAGCTCTGAGCAGTTCTTC. Protein: CASSVDSSEQFF. Full variable domain (rest looked up from reference TRBV11-3 and TRBJ2-1): EAGVVQSPRYKIIEKKQPVAFWCNPISGHNTLYWYLQNLGQGPELLIRYENEEAVDDSQLPKDRFSAERLKGVDSTLKIQPAELGDSAVYLCASSVDSSEQFFGPGTRLTVL.

The rearrangement joins TRBV12-5 to TRBJ2-3, with TRBD2 matching 9 bases. Unmatched junction bases numbered 14, after V lost 1 base and J lost 9 bases. Germline CDR1 and CDR2: LGHNT and FRNRAP. The CDR3 is made up of 17 amino acids. Here the CDR3 reads CASGLALAGAPPKTQYF. The CDR3 DNA is TGTGCTAGTGGTTTGGCGTTAGCGGGGGCCCCCCCCAAGACGCAGTATTTT. Full variable domain (outside the CDR3, taken from reference TRBV12-5 and TRBJ2-3): DARVTQTPRHKVTEMGQEVTMRCQPILGHNTVFWYRQTMMQGLELLAYFRNRAPLDDSGMPKDRFSAEMPDATLATLKIQPSEPRDSAVYFCASGLALAGAPPKTQYFGPGTRLTVL.

The chain employs TRBV2 and TRBJ1-2; no firm D call. Trimming removed 8 bases from V and 4 bases from J, with 14 bases in between. The CDR3 is made up of 13 amino acids. Germline CDR1 is SNHLY and CDR2 is FYNNEI. The DNA for the CDR3 is TGTGCCAGCGGCCTACAAGACCTCTATGGCTACACCTTC. This encodes CASGLQDLYGYTF.

The chain is built from TRBV7-6 and TRBJ2-1, with D tentatively TRBD1 (6 bases). CDR3 length: 15 residues. The germline CDR1 and CDR2 sequences are SGHVS and FNYEAQ. V was pared by 2 bases and J by 8 bases, with 16 bases between. CDR3 in amino acids: CASSLMAQGLDEQFF. As DNA, the CDR3 is TGTGCCAGCAGCTTAATGGCTCAGGGGTTGGATGAGCAGTTCTTC.

The chain couples TRBV19 to TRBJ2-7; D may be TRBD1 or TRBD2 (5 bases each). In germline, CDR1 is LNHDA, CDR2 SQIVND (reference sequence). The CDR3 length is 14 residues. V dropped 7 bases and J dropped 2 bases, with 15 bases sitting between them. CDR3 region: CASTPGQGTYEQYF. In nucleotides, the CDR3 is TGTGCCAGTACCCCGGGGCAGGGAACCTACGAGCAGTACTTC. Full variable domain (outside the CDR3, taken from reference TRBV19 and TRBJ2-7): DGGITQSPKYLFRKEGQNVTLSCEQNLNHDAMYWYRQDPGQGLRLIYYSQIVNDFQKGDIAEGYSVSREKKESFPLTVTSAQKNPTAFYLCASTPGQGTYEQYFGPGTRLTVT.

This chain connects TRBV15 to TRBJ2-1; D not resolved. This CDR3 comprises 15 residues. Germline-derived CDR1 and CDR2 are LNHNV and YYDKDF (reference sequence). Trimming removed 3 bases at V and 8 bases at J, with 17 bases between. The CDR3 DNA is TGTGCCACCAGCAGTTCCATCGGGTCTGGCGATGAGCAGTTCTTC. Translating gives CATSSSIGSGDEQFF.

The chain combines TRBV30 with TRBJ2-1, with TRBD2 matching 12 bases. Trimming took 1 base from V and 5 from J; bases not matched to a gene: 3. Germline V lookup: CDR1 GTSNPN, CDR2 SVGIG (reference sequence). The CDR3 has 15 amino acids. The CDR3 DNA sequence: TGTGCCTGGAGTGGGGCTAGCGGGGGGGACAATGAGCAGTTCTTC. Translation gives CAWSGASGGDNEQFF.

The chain has TRBV19 and TRBJ2-7; D call uncertain. The CDR3 spans 13 residues. V was trimmed by 5 bases and J by 3 bases, leaving 11 bases between them. Looked up from germline, CDR1 is LNHDA and CDR2 is SQIVND (reference sequence). CDR3 loop: CASSPGTLYEQYF. The CDR3 coding sequence is TGTGCCAGTAGTCCGGGCACCCTCTACGAGCAGTACTTC.

This clone was recorded only once. The chain joins TRBV18 to TRBJ1-3; D not certain. Trimming took off 2 bases at V and 1 base at J, with 9 bases between the two ends. Germline V lookup: CDR1 KGHSH, CDR2 LQKENI. The CDR3 extends over 15 amino acids. CDR3 region: CASSPLGFSGNTIYF. CDR3 in DNA: TGTGCCAGCTCACCATTAGGTTTTTCTGGAAACACCATATATTTT. Using reference TRBV18 and TRBJ1-3 for the parts outside the CDR3, the full variable domain is NAGVMQNPRHLVRRRGQEARLRCSPMKGHSHVYWYRQLPEEGLKFMVYLQKENIIDESGMPKERFSAEFPKEGPSILRIQQVVRGDSAAYFCASSPLGFSGNTIYFGEGSWLTVV.

The chain uses TRBV5-1 and TRBJ2-1; 10 bases match TRBD2. The V gene's germline CDR1 is SGHRS and CDR2 YFSETQ. The CDR3 spans 18 residues. V shed 2 bases, J shed 6 bases, and the junction held 14 bases outside the gene matches. Here the CDR3 reads CASSFRGSGGQGRNEQFF. The CDR3 DNA reads TGCGCCAGCAGCTTCCGGGGTAGCGGGGGGCAAGGACGCAATGAGCAGTTCTTC. Looking up the rest from reference TRBV5-1 and TRBJ2-1 gives the full variable domain: KAGVTQTPRYLIKTRGQQVTLSCSPISGHRSVSWYQQTPGQGLQFLFEYFSETQRNKGNFPGRFSGRQFSNSRSEMNVSTLELGDSALYLCASSFRGSGGQGRNEQFFGPGTRLTVL.

The chain recombines TRBV10-1 with TRBJ1-1, with 9 bases matching TRBD1. This CDR3 region has 16 residues. Germline CDR1 WNHNN, CDR2 SYGVQD (reference sequence). Unmatched junction bases numbered 11, after V lost 8 bases and J lost 1 base. For the CDR3, the DNA is TGCGCCAGCTGTAAGGACAGGGGCCCCCCGAACACTGAAGCTTTCTTT. Translation gives CASCKDRGPPNTEAFF.

The gene calls are TRBV29-1 and TRBJ1-1, with a weak D call TRBD1 (5 bases). CDR3 length equals 12 residues. From germline, CDR1 is SQVTM and CDR2 ANQGSEA. V gave up 0 bases and J gave up 4 bases, with 6 bases separating them. CDR3 sequence (DNA): TGCAGCGTTGAAGAGGGGGGCACTGAAGCTTTCTTT. This sequence encodes CSVEEGGTEAFF. Complete variable domain (other parts from reference TRBV29-1 and TRBJ1-1): SAVISQKPSRDICQRGTSLTIQCQVDSQVTMMFWYRQQPGQSLTLIATANQGSEATYESGFVIDKFPISRPNLTFSTLTVSNMSPEDSSIYLCSVEEGGTEAFFGQGTRLTVV.